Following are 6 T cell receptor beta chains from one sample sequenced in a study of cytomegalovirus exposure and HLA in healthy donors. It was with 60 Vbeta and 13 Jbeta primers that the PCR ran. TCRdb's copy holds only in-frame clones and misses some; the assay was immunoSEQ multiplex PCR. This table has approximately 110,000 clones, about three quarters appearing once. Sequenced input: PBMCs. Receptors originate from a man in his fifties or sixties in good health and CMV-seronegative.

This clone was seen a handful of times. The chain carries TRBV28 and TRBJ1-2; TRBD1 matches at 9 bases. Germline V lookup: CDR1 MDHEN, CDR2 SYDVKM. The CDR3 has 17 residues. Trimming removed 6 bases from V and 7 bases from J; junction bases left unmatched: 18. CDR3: CASSPGGPGQGLSGYTF. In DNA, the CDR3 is TGTGCCAGCAGCCCCGGAGGGCCGGGACAGGGACTCAGTGGCTACACCTTC.

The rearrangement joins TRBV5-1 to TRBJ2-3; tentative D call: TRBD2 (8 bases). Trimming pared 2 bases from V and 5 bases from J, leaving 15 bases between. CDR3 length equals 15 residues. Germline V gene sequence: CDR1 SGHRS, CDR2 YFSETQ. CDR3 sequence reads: CASSLLADRRDTQYF. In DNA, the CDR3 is TGCGCCAGCAGCTTACTAGCGGACAGGAGAGATACGCAGTATTTT.

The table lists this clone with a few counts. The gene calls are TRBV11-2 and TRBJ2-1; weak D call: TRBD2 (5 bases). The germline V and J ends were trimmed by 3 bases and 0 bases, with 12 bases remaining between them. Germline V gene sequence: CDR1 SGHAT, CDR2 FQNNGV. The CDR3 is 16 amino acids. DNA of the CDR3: TGTGCCAGCAGCTTCCGAGCGGATAGCTCCTACAATGAGCAGTTCTTC. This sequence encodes CASSFRADSSYNEQFF. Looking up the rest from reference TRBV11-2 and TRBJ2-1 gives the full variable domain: EAGVAQSPRYKIIEKRQSVAFWCNPISGHATLYWYQQILGQGPKLLIQFQNNGVVDDSQLPKDRFSAERLKGVDSTLKIQPAKLEDSAVYLCASSFRADSSYNEQFFGPGTRLTVL.

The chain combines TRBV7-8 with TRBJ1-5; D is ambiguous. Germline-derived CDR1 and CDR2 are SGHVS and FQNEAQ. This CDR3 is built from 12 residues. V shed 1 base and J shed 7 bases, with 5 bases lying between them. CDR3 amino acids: CASSLGRQPQHF. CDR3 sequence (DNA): TGTGCCAGCAGCTTAGGGAGGCAGCCCCAGCATTTT.

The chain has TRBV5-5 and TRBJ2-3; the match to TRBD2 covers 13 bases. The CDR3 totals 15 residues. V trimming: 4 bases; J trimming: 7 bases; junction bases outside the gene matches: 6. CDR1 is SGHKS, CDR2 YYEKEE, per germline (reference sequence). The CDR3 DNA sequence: TGTGCCAGCAGCCCCGGACTAGCGGGGGAGTATACGCAGTATTTT. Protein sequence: CASSPGLAGEYTQYF. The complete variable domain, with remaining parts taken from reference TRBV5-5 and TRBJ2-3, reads DAGVTQSPTHLIKTRGQQVTLRCSPISGHKSVSWYQQVLGQGPQFIFQYYEKEERGRGNFPDRFSARQFPNYSSELNVNALLLGDSALYLCASSPGLAGEYTQYFGPGTRLTVL.

CDR3 sequence: CASSLGVWSASQETQYF. Here the CDR3 DNA reads TGTGCCAGCAGCTTAGGGGTGTGGAGCGCCAGCCAAGAGACCCAGTACTTC. The chain employs TRBV7-7 and TRBJ2-5; D uncertain. Germline V gene data show CDR1 as SSHAT and CDR2 as FNYEAQ (reference sequence). This CDR3 is built from 17 residues. V lost 1 base and J lost 1, with 16 bases in between.